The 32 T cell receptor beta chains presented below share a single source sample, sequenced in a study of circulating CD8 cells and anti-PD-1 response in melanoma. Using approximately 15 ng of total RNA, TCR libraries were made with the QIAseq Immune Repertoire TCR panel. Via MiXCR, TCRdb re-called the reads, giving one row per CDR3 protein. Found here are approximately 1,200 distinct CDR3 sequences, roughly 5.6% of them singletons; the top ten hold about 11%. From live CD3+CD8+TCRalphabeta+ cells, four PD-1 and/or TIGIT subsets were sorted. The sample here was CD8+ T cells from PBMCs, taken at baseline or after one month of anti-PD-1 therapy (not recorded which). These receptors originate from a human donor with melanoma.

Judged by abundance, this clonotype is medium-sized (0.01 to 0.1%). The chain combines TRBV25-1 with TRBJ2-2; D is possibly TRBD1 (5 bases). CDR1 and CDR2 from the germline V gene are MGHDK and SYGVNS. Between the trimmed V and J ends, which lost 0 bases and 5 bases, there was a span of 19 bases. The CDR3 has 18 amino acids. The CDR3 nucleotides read TGTGCCAGCAGTGAATATATTGGCAGGGCCCCAAGGACCGGGGAGCTGTTTTTT. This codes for CASSEYIGRAPRTGELFF. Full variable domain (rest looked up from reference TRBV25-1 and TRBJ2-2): EADIYQTPRYLVIGTGKKITLECSQTMGHDKMYWYQQDPGMELHLIHYSYGVNSTEKGDLSSESTVSRIRTEHFPLTLESARPSHTSQYLCASSEYIGRAPRTGELFFGEGSRLTVL.

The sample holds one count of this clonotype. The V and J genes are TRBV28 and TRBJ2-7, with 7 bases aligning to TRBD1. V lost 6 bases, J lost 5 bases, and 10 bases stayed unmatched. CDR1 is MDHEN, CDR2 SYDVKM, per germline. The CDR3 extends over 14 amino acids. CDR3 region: CASRTIRDRNEQYF. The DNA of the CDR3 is TGTGCCAGCAGAACTATCCGGGACAGAAACGAGCAGTACTTC.

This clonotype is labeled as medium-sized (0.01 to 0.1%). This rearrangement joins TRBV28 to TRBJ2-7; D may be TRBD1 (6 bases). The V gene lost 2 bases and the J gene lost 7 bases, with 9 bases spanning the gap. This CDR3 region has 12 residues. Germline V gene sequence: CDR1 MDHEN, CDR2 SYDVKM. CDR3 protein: CASSLGGWEQYF. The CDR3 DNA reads TGTGCCAGCAGTTTAGGGGGCTGGGAGCAGTACTTC.

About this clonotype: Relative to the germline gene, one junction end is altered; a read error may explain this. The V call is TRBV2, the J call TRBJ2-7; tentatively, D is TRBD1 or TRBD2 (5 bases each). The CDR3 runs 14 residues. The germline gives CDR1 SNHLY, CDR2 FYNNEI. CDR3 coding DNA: TGTGCCAGCAGTGACCCAGGGAGCTTTTACGAGCGGTACTTC. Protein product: CASSDPGSFYERYF.

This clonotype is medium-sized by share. CDR3 in DNA: TGCAGCGTTGAAGATCGCGCGGTCGGCTACACCTTC. Protein: CSVEDRAVGYTF. The chain combines TRBV29-1 with TRBJ1-2, with D hard to call. Trimming took off 0 bases at V and 8 bases at J, with 10 bases between the two ends. In germline, CDR1 is SQVTM, CDR2 ANQGSEA. The CDR3 runs to 12 residues.

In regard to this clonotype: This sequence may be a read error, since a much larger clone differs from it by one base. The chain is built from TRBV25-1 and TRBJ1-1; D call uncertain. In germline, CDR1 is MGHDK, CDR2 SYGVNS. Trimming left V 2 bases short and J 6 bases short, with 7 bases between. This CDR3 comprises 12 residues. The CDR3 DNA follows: TGTGCCAGCAGTGAAGAGTTGGCTGAAGCTTTCTTT. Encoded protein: CASSEELAEAFF.

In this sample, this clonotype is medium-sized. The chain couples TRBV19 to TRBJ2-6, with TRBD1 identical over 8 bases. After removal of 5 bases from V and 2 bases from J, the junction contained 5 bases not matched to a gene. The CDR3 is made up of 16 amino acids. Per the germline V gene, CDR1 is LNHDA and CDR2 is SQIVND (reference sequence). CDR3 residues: CASSPPGGTGANVLTF. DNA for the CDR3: TGTGCCAGTAGTCCCCCAGGGGGCACTGGGGCCAACGTCCTGACTTTC.

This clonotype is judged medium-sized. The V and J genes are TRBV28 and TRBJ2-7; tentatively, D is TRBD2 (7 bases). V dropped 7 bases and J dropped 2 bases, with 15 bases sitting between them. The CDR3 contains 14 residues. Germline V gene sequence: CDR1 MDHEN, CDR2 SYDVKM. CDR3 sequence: CASNRGATPYEQYF. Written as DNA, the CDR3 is TGTGCCAGCAATCGGGGGGCAACACCCTACGAGCAGTACTTC.

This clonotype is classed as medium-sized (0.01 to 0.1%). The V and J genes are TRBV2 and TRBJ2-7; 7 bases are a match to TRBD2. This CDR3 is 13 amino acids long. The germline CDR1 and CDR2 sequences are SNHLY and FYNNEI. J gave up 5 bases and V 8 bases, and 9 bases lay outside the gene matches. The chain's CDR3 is CASGGLDYHEQYF. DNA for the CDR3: TGTGCCAGCGGCGGACTAGACTACCACGAGCAGTACTTC.

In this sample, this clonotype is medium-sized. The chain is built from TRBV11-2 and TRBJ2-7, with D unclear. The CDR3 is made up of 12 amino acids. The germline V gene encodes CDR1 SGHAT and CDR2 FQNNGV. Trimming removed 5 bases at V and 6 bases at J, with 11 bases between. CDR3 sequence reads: CASSHPSAEQYF. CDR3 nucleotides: TGTGCCAGCAGCCACCCCTCGGCCGAGCAGTACTTC. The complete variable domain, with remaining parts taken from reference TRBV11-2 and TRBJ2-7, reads EAGVAQSPRYKIIEKRQSVAFWCNPISGHATLYWYQQILGQGPKLLIQFQNNGVVDDSQLPKDRFSAERLKGVDSTLKIQPAKLEDSAVYLCASSHPSAEQYFGPGTRLTVT.

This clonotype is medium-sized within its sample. The CDR3 spells CSARDLGRQDRLNFNYEQYF. CDR3 DNA: TGCAGTGCTAGAGACCTGGGACGGCAGGATCGACTGAATTTCAACTACGAGCAGTACTTC. This chain uses TRBV20-1 with TRBJ2-7; the D gene could be TRBD1 or TRBD2 (5 bases each). Germline values: CDR1 DFQATT, CDR2 SNEGSKA (reference sequence). This CDR3 is built from 20 residues. V dropped 0 bases and J dropped 3 bases, with 30 bases sitting between them.

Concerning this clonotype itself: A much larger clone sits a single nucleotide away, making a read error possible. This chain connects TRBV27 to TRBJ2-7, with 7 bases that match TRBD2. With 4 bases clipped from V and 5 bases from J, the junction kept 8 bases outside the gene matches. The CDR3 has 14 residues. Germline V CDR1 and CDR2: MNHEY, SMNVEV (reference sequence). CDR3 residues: CASSSRLASHEQYF. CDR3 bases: TGTGCCAGCAGTTCCCGACTAGCAAGCCACGAGCAGTACTTC.

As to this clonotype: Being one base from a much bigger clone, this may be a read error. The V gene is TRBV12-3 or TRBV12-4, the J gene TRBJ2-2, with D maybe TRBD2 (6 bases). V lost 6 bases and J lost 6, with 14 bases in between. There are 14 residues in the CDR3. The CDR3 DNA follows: TGTGCCAGCAGATCCGGGACTCCCGCCGGGGAGCTGTTTTTT. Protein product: CASRSGTPAGELFF.

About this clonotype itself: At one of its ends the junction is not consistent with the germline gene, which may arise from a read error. The DNA for the CDR3 is TGTGCCTGCAGCTTGGACGGGTACAATGAGCAGTTCTTC. As protein: CACSLDGYNEQFF. The rearrangement links TRBV7-2 to TRBJ2-1; D remains unclear. This CDR3 has 13 amino acids. The germline V gene has CDR1 SGHTA and CDR2 FQGNSA. Supplemented by reference TRBV7-2 and TRBJ2-1, the full variable domain reads GAGVSQSPSNKVTEKGKDVELRCDPISGHTALYWYRQSLGQGLEFLIYFQGNSAPDKSGLPSDRFSAERTGGSVSTLTIQRTQQEDSAVYLCACSLDGYNEQFFGPGTRLTVL.

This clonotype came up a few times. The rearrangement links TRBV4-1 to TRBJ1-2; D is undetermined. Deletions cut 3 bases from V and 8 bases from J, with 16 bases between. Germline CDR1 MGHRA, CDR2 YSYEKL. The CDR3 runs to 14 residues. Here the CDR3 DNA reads TGCGCCAGCAGCCAGACCGACGGAGCGCGGGGCTACACCTTC. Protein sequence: CASSQTDGARGYTF.

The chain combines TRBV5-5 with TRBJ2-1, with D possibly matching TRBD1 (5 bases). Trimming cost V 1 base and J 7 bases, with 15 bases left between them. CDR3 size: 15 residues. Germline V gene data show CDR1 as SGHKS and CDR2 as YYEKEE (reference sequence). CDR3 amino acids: CASSLIPWGYNEQFF. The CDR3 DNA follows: TGTGCCAGCAGCTTGATACCCTGGGGCTATAATGAGCAGTTCTTC.

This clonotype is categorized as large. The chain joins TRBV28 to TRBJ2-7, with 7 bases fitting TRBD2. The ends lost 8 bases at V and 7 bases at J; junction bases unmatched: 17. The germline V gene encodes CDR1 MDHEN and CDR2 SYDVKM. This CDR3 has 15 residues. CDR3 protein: CASGPTGTIPLEQYF. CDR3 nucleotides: TGTGCCAGCGGCCCCACCGGGACTATTCCTTTGGAGCAGTACTTC.

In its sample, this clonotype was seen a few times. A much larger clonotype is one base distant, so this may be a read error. The chain's CDR3 is CSAGGTRDTEAFF. In DNA form, the CDR3 reads TGCAGTGCTGGAGGGACCAGGGACACTGAAGCTTTCTTT. This chain connects TRBV20-1 to TRBJ1-1, with D possibly being TRBD1 (5 bases). CDR1 and CDR2 (germline): DFQATT, SNEGSKA (reference sequence). The CDR3 spans 13 residues. V was pared by 5 bases and J by 3 bases, with 13 bases between.

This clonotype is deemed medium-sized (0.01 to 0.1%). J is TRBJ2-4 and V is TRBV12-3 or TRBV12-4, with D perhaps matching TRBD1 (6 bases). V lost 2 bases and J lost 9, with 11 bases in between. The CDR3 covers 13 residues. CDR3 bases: TGTGCCAGCAGTTTACAGGGGATGGGCATTCAGTACTTC. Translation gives CASSLQGMGIQYF.

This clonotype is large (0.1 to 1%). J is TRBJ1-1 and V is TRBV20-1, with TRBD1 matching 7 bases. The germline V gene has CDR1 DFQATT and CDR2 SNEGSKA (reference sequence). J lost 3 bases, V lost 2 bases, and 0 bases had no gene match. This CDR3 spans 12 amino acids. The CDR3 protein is CSARQGDTEAFF. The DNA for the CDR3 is TGCAGTGCTAGACAGGGGGACACTGAAGCTTTCTTT.

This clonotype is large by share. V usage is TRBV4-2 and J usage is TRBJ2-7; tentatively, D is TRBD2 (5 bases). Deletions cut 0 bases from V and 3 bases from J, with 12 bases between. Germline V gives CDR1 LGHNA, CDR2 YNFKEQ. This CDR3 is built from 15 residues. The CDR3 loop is CASSQEVSVDYEQYF. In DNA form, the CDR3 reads TGTGCCAGCAGCCAAGAGGTTAGCGTAGACTACGAGCAGTACTTC.

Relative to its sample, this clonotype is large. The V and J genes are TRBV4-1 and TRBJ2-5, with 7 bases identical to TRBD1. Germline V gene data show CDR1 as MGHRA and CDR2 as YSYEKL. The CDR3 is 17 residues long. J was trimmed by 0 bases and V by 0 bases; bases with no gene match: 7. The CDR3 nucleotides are TGCGCCAGCAGCCAAGATGGGACAGTGACTTACCAAGAGACCCAGTACTTC. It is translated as CASSQDGTVTYQETQYF.

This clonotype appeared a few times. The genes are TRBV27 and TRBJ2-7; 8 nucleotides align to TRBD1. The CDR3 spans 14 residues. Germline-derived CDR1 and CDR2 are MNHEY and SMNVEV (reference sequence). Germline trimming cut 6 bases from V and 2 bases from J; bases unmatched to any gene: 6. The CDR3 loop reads CASSLGQGTYEQYF. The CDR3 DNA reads TGTGCCAGCAGCCTTGGACAGGGCACCTACGAGCAGTACTTC.

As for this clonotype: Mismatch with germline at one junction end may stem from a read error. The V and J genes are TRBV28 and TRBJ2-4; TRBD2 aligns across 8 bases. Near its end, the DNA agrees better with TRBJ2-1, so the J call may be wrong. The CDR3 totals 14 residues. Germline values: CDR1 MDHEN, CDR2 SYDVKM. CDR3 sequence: CASSFSTSDRIQFF. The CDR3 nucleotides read TGCGCCAGCAGTTTCTCGACTAGCGATAGAATTCAGTTCTTC.

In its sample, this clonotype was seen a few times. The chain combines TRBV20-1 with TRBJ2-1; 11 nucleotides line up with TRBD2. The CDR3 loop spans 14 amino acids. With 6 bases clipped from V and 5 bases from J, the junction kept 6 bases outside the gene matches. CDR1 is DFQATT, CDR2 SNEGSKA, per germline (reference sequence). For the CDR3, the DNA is TGCAGTGCCTTGGGACTAGCGGCCCACAATGAGCAGTTCTTC. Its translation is CSALGLAAHNEQFF.

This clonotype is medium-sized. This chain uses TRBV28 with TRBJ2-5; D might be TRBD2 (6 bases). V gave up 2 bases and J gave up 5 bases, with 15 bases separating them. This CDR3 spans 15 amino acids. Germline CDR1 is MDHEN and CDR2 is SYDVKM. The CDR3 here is CASSLGQGGWETQYF. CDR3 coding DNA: TGTGCCAGCAGTTTAGGGCAGGGAGGATGGGAGACCCAGTACTTC.

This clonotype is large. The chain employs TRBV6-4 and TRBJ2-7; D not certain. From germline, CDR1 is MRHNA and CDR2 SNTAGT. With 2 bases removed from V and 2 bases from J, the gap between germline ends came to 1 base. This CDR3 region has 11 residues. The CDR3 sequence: CASSDTYEQYF. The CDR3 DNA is TGTGCCAGCAGTGACACCTACGAGCAGTACTTC.

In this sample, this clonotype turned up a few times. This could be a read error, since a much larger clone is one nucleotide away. DNA for the CDR3: TGCGCCAGCAGCCAAGATGGGACAGTGACTGACCAAGAGACCCAGTACTTC. This sequence encodes CASSQDGTVTDQETQYF. The chain uses TRBV4-1 and TRBJ2-5, with TRBD1 matching 7 bases. The CDR3 runs 17 residues. V shed 0 bases and J 0 bases; nucleotides not matched to a gene: 7. Germline V gene data show CDR1 as MGHRA and CDR2 as YSYEKL.

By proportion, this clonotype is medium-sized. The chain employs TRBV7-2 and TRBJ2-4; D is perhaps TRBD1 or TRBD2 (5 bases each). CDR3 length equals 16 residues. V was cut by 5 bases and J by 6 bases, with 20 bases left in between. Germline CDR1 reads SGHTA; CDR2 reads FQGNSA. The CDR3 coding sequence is TGTGCCAGCAGCCCGGGGCTCAACCAGGGTGGAAACATTCAGTACTTC. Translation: CASSPGLNQGGNIQYF.

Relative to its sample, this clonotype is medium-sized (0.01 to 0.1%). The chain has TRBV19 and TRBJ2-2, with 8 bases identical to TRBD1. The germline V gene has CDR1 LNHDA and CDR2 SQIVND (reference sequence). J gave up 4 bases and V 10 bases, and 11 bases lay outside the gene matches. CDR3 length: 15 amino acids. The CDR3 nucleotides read TGTGCCACCCGCGGAGAGGGACAGGTCACCGGGGAGCTGTTTTTT. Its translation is CATRGEGQVTGELFF. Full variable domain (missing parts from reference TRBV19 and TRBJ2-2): DGGITQSPKYLFRKEGQNVTLSCEQNLNHDAMYWYRQDPGQGLRLIYYSQIVNDFQKGDIAEGYSVSREKKESFPLTVTSAQKNPTAFYLCATRGEGQVTGELFFGEGSRLTVL.

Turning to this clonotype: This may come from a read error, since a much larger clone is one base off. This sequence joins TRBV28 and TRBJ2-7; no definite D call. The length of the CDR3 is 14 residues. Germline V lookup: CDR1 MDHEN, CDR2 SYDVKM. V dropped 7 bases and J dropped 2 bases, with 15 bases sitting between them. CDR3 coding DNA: TGTGCCAGCAATCGGGCGGCAACACCCTACGAGCAGTACTTC. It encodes CASNRAATPYEQYF.

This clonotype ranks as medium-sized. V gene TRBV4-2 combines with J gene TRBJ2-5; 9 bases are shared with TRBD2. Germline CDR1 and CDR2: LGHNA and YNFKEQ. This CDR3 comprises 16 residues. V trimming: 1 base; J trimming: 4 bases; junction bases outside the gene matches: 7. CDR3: CASSQASAGGPETQYF. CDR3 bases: TGTGCCAGCAGCCAAGCCAGCGCGGGGGGGCCAGAGACCCAGTACTTC.